The T cell receptor (beta chain) under discussion was sequenced for a study of shared clonotypes between healthy human individuals. Points from the study as a whole: Shared across a few donors were around 4.7% of the naive CD4 clonotypes.

Produced via immunoSEQ multiplex PCR; TCRdb's table is partial and in-frame only. The sample comprises roughly 170,000 clones, 65% to 80% of which are singletons, and 10% rests with the top ten. Recent vaccinations or acute infections were absent in the healthy HIV-negative adult donors. Splitting the CD4+ cells yielded a CD45RA+ naive subset and a CD45RA-negative memory subset. Note on this clone: Its specificity is not known. The identical CDR3 is also encoded by other nucleotide sequences in the sample.

This receptor was taken from a man aged 30 to 39 in good health. The sequencing sample was made of memory CD4+ T cells sorted from blood. The sample's subset: CD45RA-negative fraction.

CDR3 residues: CASSRLAAYEQYF. The CDR3, as DNA: TGTGCCAGCAGTCGGCTAGCGGCCTACGAGCAGTACTTC. The chain employs TRBV7-8 and TRBJ2-7, with TRBD2 identical over 7 bases. V lost 6 bases to trimming and J lost 2 bases; unmatched junction nucleotides: 4. This CDR3 has 13 residues. Germline V CDR1 and CDR2: SGHVS, FQNEAQ.